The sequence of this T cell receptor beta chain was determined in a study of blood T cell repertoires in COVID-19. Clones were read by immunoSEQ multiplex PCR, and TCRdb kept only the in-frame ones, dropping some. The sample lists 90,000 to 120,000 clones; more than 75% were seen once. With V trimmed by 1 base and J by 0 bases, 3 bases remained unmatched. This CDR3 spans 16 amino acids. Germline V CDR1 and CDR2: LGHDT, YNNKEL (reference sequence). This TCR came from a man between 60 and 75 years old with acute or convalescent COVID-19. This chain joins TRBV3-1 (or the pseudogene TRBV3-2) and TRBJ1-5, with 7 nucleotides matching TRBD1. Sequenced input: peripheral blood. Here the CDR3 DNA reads TGTGCCAGCAGCCAAGCCGGGACAGCTAGCAATCAGCCCCAGCATTTT. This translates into CASSQAGTASNQPQHF.